This T cell receptor (beta chain) was captured in a study of T-cell memory formation after mild COVID-19. V was shortened by 3 bases and J by 1 base, with 8 bases between the two germline ends. There are 14 residues in the CDR3. Germline V CDR1 and CDR2: SGHTA, FQGNSA. This clonotype was observed many times. TCRdb itself ran the 5' RACE reads through MiXCR, one entry per CDR3 protein. Among around 300,000 distinct CDR3 sequences listed, about 13% were seen once. This sequence originates from a man between 18 and 29 years old who had mild COVID-19 (a few samples of this study predate the infection). Cell type and time point are not known. Material for sequencing was PBMCs or a T cell subset sorted from them (not recorded which). The chain uses TRBV7-2 and TRBJ2-3; no clear D gene. The CDR3: CASSFSFGTDTQYF. The CDR3 nucleotides are TGTGCCAGCAGCTTTTCCTTTGGCACAGATACGCAGTATTTT.